Following are 9 T cell receptor beta chains from one sample sequenced in a study of blood T cell repertoires in COVID-19. Profiling relied on immunoSEQ multiplex PCR, and the TCRdb table lists in-frame clones only, not all of them. The sample records roughly 100,000 clones, around 80% being singletons. The sequenced material came from peripheral blood. These receptors were taken from a human donor in a cohort sampled during active COVID-19.

V usage is TRBV3-1 (or the pseudogene TRBV3-2) and J usage is TRBJ1-1; D unresolved. The CDR3 is 14 residues long. Germline CDR1 LGHDT, CDR2 YNNKEL (reference sequence). Trimming took 2 bases from V and 10 from J, leaving 17 bases between them. CDR3 sequence: CASSQLGQESGAFF. The CDR3 DNA is TGTGCCAGCAGCCAATTGGGCCAGGAATCAGGAGCTTTCTTT.

The chain carries TRBV28 and TRBJ1-6; the match to TRBD1 covers 10 bases. This CDR3 contains 15 residues. The germline V gene encodes CDR1 MDHEN and CDR2 SYDVKM. Trimming removed 10 bases from V and 9 bases from J; junction bases left unmatched: 12. CDR3 in amino acids: CATLGQGGIGSPLHF. CDR3 sequence (DNA): TGTGCCACCCTTGGACAGGGGGGAATCGGTTCACCCCTCCACTTT.

The chain couples TRBV11-2 to TRBJ2-7; TRBD1 might be the D (6 bases). V lost 6 bases, J lost 5 bases, and 17 bases lay in between. Germline values: CDR1 SGHAT, CDR2 FQNNGV. CDR3 length: 14 residues. The DNA for the CDR3 is TGTGCCAGCAGTTCGAGAACAGGGATCGACGAGCAGTACTTC. Amino acids: CASSSRTGIDEQYF.

This clone was detected once. The gene calls are TRBV21-1 and TRBJ1-4; no DNA check was done on the table's D call, TRBD1. TRBV21-1 is a documented pseudogene. There are 15 residues in the CDR3. The CDR3 sequence is CASPAEQGAHEKLFF. The CDR3 DNA sequence: TGTGCCAGCCCCGCGGAACAGGGGGCCCATGAAAAACTGTTTTTT.

The genes are TRBV2 and TRBJ1-5; 11 positions match TRBD1. This CDR3 is 14 amino acids long. Germline trimming cut 6 bases from V and 5 bases from J; bases unmatched to any gene: 3. The germline V gene has CDR1 SNHLY and CDR2 FYNNEI. The CDR3 here is CASRVDRGHQPQHF. The CDR3 DNA reads TGTGCCAGCAGAGTGGACAGGGGGCATCAGCCCCAGCATTTT.

This clone was picked up one time. V is TRBV5-4 and J is TRBJ2-7; TRBD1 matches at 10 bases. J gave up 4 bases and V 5 bases, and 9 bases lay outside the gene matches. Germline CDR1 reads SGHNT; CDR2 reads YYREEE (reference sequence). CDR3 size: 15 residues. The chain's CDR3 is CASSHSTGGLYEQYF. The CDR3 region has the DNA TGTGCCAGCAGTCACTCGACAGGGGGCCTGTACGAGCAGTACTTC.

This chain links TRBV15 with TRBJ2-5; 13 bases match TRBD2. CDR3 length equals 17 residues. V was clipped by 5 bases and J by 5 bases; unmatched bases: 11. Germline values: CDR1 LNHNV, CDR2 YYDKDF (reference sequence). The CDR3 sequence: CATSEGGTSGTGETQYF. As DNA, the CDR3 is TGTGCCACCAGCGAAGGGGGGACTAGCGGGACTGGGGAGACCCAGTACTTC.

In DNA, the CDR3 is TGTGCCAGCAGTGACTCGGCGGGACTAGCAGGCTCTGGGGCCAACGTCCTGACTTTC. Encoded protein: CASSDSAGLAGSGANVLTF. The V gene is TRBV6-4, the J gene TRBJ2-6, with 9 bases identical to TRBD2. The CDR3 has 19 amino acids. The J segment lost 0 bases and the V segment lost 0 bases, leaving 6 bases of the junction unmatched. CDR1 is MRHNA and CDR2 is SNTAGT in the germline V gene.

J is TRBJ2-2 and V is TRBV5-1, with D possibly TRBD2 on 6 matching bases. Looked up from germline, CDR1 is SGHRS and CDR2 is YFSETQ. This CDR3 has 15 residues. V was clipped by 4 bases and J by 3 bases, with 13 bases between them. CDR3 coding DNA: TGCGCCAGCAGCCTCCAGGAGGGATACACCGGGGAGCTGTTTTTT. It specifies CASSLQEGYTGELFF.